One and the same sample provided the 6 T cell receptor beta chains below, sequenced in a study of blood T cell repertoires in COVID-19. Clones were sequenced by immunoSEQ multiplex PCR, and TCRdb holds only the in-frame ones, with some missing. This sample has about 130,000 clones, with about 80% found just once. The sample taken for sequencing was peripheral blood. Source of these receptors: a human donor in a cohort sampled during active COVID-19.

This chain connects TRBV11-3 to TRBJ1-2; weak D call: TRBD1 (5 bases). V lost 5 bases, J lost 12 bases, and 13 bases lay in between. Germline values: CDR1 SGHNT, CDR2 YENEEA. The CDR3 is 11 residues long. CDR3 in DNA: TGTGCCAGCAGCCTCCGCGGACACCACACCTTC. Residues: CASSLRGHHTF.

The chain employs TRBV3-1 (or the pseudogene TRBV3-2) and TRBJ2-7; D perhaps matches TRBD1 (5 bases). From germline, CDR1 is LGHDT and CDR2 YNNKEL (reference sequence). The CDR3 is 14 amino acids. V lost 1 base to trimming and J lost 4 bases, with 11 bases between them. The CDR3 sequence is CASSQGLRAYEQYF. The CDR3 DNA sequence: TGTGCCAGCAGCCAAGGTCTCAGGGCGTACGAGCAGTACTTC.

The chain is built from TRBV4-2 and TRBJ1-1; 8 bases fit TRBD1. Germline lookup yields CDR1 LGHNA and CDR2 YNFKEQ. The CDR3 has 13 residues. V was clipped by 6 bases and J by 4 bases; unmatched bases: 4. The CDR3 region is CASSRDRGTEAFF. CDR3 in DNA: TGTGCCAGCAGTCGCGACAGGGGCACTGAAGCTTTCTTT.

This clone was seen a single time. The CDR3 DNA follows: TGTGCCAGCAGCGGAGGGACAGGGACTAATTCACCCCTCCACTTT. This translates into CASSGGTGTNSPLHF. This chain joins TRBV5-6 and TRBJ1-6, with 9 bases lining up with TRBD1. Germline values: CDR1 SGHDT, CDR2 YYEEEE. CDR3 length: 15 residues. V lost 4 bases to trimming and J lost 6 bases; unmatched junction nucleotides: 5.

This chain links TRBV3-1 (or the pseudogene TRBV3-2) with TRBJ2-5; D not resolved. This CDR3 region has 15 residues. V was pared by 4 bases and J by 5 bases, with 17 bases between. The germline V gene encodes CDR1 LGHDT and CDR2 YNNKEL (reference sequence). The CDR3, as DNA: TGTGCCAGCAGCCCCGTGTCCGGGTTCGAGGAGACCCAGTACTTC. Residues: CASSPVSGFEETQYF.

The rearrangement uses TRBV28 and TRBJ1-5; D unclear. Germline CDR1 and CDR2: MDHEN and SYDVKM. Trimming cost V 0 bases and J 0 bases, with 6 bases left between them. This CDR3 comprises 15 residues. CDR3 protein: CASSLWADSNQPQHF. DNA of the CDR3: TGTGCCAGCAGTTTATGGGCGGATAGCAATCAGCCCCAGCATTTT.